Each of the 13 T cell receptor beta chains below was sequenced from the same sample in a study of T cell repertoires in cytomegalovirus infection. Antigen specificity for these receptors is unknown. TCRdb ran MiXCR on the reads and lists one entry per CDR3 protein. The sample yields around 430,000 distinct CDR3 sequences, under 55% seen once. The sample was cultured PBMCs, taken from culture after CMV antigen stimulation. The receptors were sampled from a human donor in good health (CMV status not recorded). Some clones in this sample may be carry-over from other donors' samples.

The CDR3 region has the DNA TGTGCCAGTAGTATCCTAGCGGGAAACAACTATGAGCAGTTCTTC. Translated: CASSILAGNNYEQFF. The genes are TRBV19 and TRBJ2-1, with TRBD2 matching over 9 bases. This CDR3 is 15 amino acids long. Germline V gives CDR1 LNHDA, CDR2 SQIVND (reference sequence). V lost 3 bases to trimming and J lost 8 bases; unmatched junction nucleotides: 8.

CDR3 residues: CASSLEGTGVHEQFF. The CDR3 region has the DNA TGTGCCAGCAGCTTAGAGGGGACAGGGGTTCATGAGCAGTTCTTC. This rearrangement joins TRBV7-2 to TRBJ2-1, with 10 positions matching TRBD1. Germline-derived CDR1 and CDR2 are SGHTA and FQGNSA. The CDR3 contains 15 residues. V gave up 1 base and J gave up 8 bases; unmatched junction bases: 5.

There are a few counts of this clonotype. The rearrangement links TRBV9 to TRBJ2-3; D not certain. This CDR3 has 13 residues. Germline-derived CDR1 and CDR2 are SGDLS and YYNGEE. Trimming removed 2 bases at V and 3 bases at J, with 7 bases between. The chain's CDR3 is CASSVADTDTQYF. The DNA of the CDR3 is TGTGCCAGCAGCGTGGCTGATACAGATACGCAGTATTTT.

This clonotype was found a few times. This chain uses TRBV20-1 with TRBJ2-1; tentatively, D is TRBD2 (7 bases). The length of the CDR3 is 12 residues. V was trimmed by 5 bases and J by 10 bases, leaving 15 bases between them. Germline V gene data show CDR1 as DFQATT and CDR2 as SNEGSKA (reference sequence). CDR3 in amino acids: CSAASGGWEQFF. In DNA form, the CDR3 reads TGCAGTGCTGCCTCGGGGGGCTGGGAGCAGTTCTTC.

This clonotype occurred a few times. CDR3 nucleotide sequence: TGTGCCAGCAGTCTGATTGGGGCCTACGAGCAGTACTTC. Amino acid sequence: CASSLIGAYEQYF. This rearrangement joins TRBV6-1 to TRBJ2-7; D unresolved. The germline V gene encodes CDR1 MNHNS and CDR2 SASEGT. V was cut by 5 bases and J by 2 bases, with 10 bases left in between. There are 13 residues in the CDR3.

V is TRBV7-2 and J is TRBJ1-1; D not certain. The V gene lost 3 bases and the J gene lost 2 bases, with 10 bases spanning the gap. This CDR3 region has 14 residues. The germline gives CDR1 SGHTA, CDR2 FQGNSA. The CDR3 loop reads CASSFKGYNTEAFF. CDR3 sequence (DNA): TGTGCCAGCAGCTTCAAAGGCTACAACACTGAAGCTTTCTTT. Together with reference TRBV7-2 and TRBJ1-1, the CDR3 gives the full variable domain: GAGVSQSPSNKVTEKGKDVELRCDPISGHTALYWYRQSLGQGLEFLIYFQGNSAPDKSGLPSDRFSAERTGGSVSTLTIQRTQQEDSAVYLCASSFKGYNTEAFFGQGTRLTVV.

CDR3 sequence reads: CASSSPGRPERRQYF. The CDR3 nucleotides are TGTGCCAGCAGCTCCCCGGGTCGCCCAGAAAGAAGGCAGTACTTC. The chain recombines TRBV11-2 with TRBJ2-7; D is uncertain. The V gene's germline CDR1 is SGHAT and CDR2 FQNNGV. V lost 4 bases to trimming and J lost 9 bases, with 22 bases between them. The CDR3 length is 15 residues.

On this clonotype itself: A much larger clone lies a single base off, so this may be a read error. The CDR3 DNA is TGTGCCAGCAGCTTAGGGGGTTTCAGTTCACCCCTCCGCTTT. Amino acid sequence: CASSLGGFSSPLRF. This chain connects TRBV7-2 to TRBJ1-6; D uncertain. The V gene's germline CDR1 is SGHTA and CDR2 FQGNSA. CDR3 length: 14 residues.

This clonotype came up once. The V and J genes are TRBV20-1 and TRBJ2-3, with unresolved D. The V gene's germline CDR1 is DFQATT and CDR2 SNEGSKA (reference sequence). The CDR3 contains 14 residues. Trimming removed 3 bases at V and 0 bases at J, with 10 bases between. The CDR3 sequence is CSASSGASTDTQYF. In DNA form, the CDR3 reads TGCAGTGCTAGCTCTGGCGCTAGCACAGATACGCAGTATTTT.

This clonotype showed up many times. The chain joins TRBV7-2 to TRBJ2-3, with D perhaps matching TRBD1 or TRBD2 (6 bases each). Germline V gene sequence: CDR1 SGHTA, CDR2 FQGNSA. The CDR3 runs 16 residues. Trimming left V 3 bases short and J 4 bases short, with 17 bases between. CDR3 loop: CASSFRLGGRADTQYF. CDR3 bases: TGTGCCAGCAGCTTTCGACTGGGGGGCCGGGCAGATACGCAGTATTTT.

The chain uses TRBV18 and TRBJ1-1, with D possibly TRBD1 on 5 matching bases. CDR1 is KGHSH and CDR2 is LQKENI in the germline V gene. The CDR3 is made up of 14 amino acids. The V gene lost 0 bases and the J gene lost 3 bases, with 8 bases spanning the gap. For the CDR3, the DNA is TGTGCCAGCTCACCACCGGGGCCGGACACTGAAGCTTTCTTT. It is translated as CASSPPGPDTEAFF.

Only a few counts were recorded for this clonotype. The chain has TRBV2 and TRBJ2-5; a possible D gene is TRBD2 (6 bases). The germline V gene encodes CDR1 SNHLY and CDR2 FYNNEI. This CDR3 is 12 amino acids long. The V end was cut by 10 bases, the J end by 5 bases, with 14 bases between. The CDR3 bases are TGTGCCACAACGGGAGTGCGGGAGACCCAGTACTTC. Translation: CATTGVRETQYF.

The V gene is TRBV20-1, the J gene TRBJ2-1; no clear D. V gave up 0 bases and J gave up 5 bases, with 11 bases separating them. There are 14 residues in the CDR3. The germline gives CDR1 DFQATT, CDR2 SNEGSKA (reference sequence). The CDR3 spells CSARDFRSHNEQFF. The DNA for the CDR3 is TGCAGTGCTAGAGATTTTCGCAGTCACAATGAGCAGTTCTTC.